This T cell receptor (beta chain) was obtained from a study of shared clonotypes between healthy human individuals. V was pared by 5 bases and J by 0 bases, with 8 bases of the junction left unmatched. Germline values: CDR1 LNHNV, CDR2 YYDKDF (reference sequence). The CDR3 runs to 16 residues. The protocol was immunoSEQ multiplex PCR, while the TCRdb copy is restricted to in-frame clones and leaves out a portion. The sample shows roughly 500,000 clones, about 78% of them seen only once. The chain is built from TRBV15 and TRBJ1-2; 8 nucleotides agree with TRBD1. Specimen: PBMCs. This TCR was recovered from a woman aged 40 to 50 in good health. Some clones in this sample may be carry-over from other donors' samples. The CDR3 reads CATSSPGQVTNYGYTF. DNA of the CDR3: TGTGCCACCAGCTCCCCGGGACAGGTTACTAACTATGGCTACACCTTC.